This TCR beta chain stems from a study of cytomegalovirus exposure and HLA in healthy donors. Study background: Roughly four fifths of around 390 genotyped donors fell in the Caucasian-associated ancestry cluster.

The CDR3 is 17 residues long. Healthy people donating bone marrow made up the donors. Regarding the study as a whole: More clonal expansion characterized HLA-associated TCR beta chains than equally common others in a later analysis.

Researchers ran the PCR with 60 Vbeta and 13 Jbeta primers. Some clones are missing from TCRdb's copy, which holds only in-frame ones; the method was immunoSEQ multiplex PCR. In the table there are about 180,000 clones, around 80% of which are singletons. To note about this clone: What it recognizes is unknown.

The chain recombines TRBV7-5 with TRBJ2-1; the DNA was not used to check the table's D call, TRBD2. TRBV7-5 is listed as a pseudogene. The receptor comes from a woman aged 45-65 years in good health and CMV-seronegative. Sequences were obtained from PBMCs. CDR3 sequence: CARSLPSSGKIYNEQFF. As DNA, the CDR3 is TGTGCCAGAAGCCTCCCCTCTAGCGGGAAAATATACAATGAGCAGTTCTTC.